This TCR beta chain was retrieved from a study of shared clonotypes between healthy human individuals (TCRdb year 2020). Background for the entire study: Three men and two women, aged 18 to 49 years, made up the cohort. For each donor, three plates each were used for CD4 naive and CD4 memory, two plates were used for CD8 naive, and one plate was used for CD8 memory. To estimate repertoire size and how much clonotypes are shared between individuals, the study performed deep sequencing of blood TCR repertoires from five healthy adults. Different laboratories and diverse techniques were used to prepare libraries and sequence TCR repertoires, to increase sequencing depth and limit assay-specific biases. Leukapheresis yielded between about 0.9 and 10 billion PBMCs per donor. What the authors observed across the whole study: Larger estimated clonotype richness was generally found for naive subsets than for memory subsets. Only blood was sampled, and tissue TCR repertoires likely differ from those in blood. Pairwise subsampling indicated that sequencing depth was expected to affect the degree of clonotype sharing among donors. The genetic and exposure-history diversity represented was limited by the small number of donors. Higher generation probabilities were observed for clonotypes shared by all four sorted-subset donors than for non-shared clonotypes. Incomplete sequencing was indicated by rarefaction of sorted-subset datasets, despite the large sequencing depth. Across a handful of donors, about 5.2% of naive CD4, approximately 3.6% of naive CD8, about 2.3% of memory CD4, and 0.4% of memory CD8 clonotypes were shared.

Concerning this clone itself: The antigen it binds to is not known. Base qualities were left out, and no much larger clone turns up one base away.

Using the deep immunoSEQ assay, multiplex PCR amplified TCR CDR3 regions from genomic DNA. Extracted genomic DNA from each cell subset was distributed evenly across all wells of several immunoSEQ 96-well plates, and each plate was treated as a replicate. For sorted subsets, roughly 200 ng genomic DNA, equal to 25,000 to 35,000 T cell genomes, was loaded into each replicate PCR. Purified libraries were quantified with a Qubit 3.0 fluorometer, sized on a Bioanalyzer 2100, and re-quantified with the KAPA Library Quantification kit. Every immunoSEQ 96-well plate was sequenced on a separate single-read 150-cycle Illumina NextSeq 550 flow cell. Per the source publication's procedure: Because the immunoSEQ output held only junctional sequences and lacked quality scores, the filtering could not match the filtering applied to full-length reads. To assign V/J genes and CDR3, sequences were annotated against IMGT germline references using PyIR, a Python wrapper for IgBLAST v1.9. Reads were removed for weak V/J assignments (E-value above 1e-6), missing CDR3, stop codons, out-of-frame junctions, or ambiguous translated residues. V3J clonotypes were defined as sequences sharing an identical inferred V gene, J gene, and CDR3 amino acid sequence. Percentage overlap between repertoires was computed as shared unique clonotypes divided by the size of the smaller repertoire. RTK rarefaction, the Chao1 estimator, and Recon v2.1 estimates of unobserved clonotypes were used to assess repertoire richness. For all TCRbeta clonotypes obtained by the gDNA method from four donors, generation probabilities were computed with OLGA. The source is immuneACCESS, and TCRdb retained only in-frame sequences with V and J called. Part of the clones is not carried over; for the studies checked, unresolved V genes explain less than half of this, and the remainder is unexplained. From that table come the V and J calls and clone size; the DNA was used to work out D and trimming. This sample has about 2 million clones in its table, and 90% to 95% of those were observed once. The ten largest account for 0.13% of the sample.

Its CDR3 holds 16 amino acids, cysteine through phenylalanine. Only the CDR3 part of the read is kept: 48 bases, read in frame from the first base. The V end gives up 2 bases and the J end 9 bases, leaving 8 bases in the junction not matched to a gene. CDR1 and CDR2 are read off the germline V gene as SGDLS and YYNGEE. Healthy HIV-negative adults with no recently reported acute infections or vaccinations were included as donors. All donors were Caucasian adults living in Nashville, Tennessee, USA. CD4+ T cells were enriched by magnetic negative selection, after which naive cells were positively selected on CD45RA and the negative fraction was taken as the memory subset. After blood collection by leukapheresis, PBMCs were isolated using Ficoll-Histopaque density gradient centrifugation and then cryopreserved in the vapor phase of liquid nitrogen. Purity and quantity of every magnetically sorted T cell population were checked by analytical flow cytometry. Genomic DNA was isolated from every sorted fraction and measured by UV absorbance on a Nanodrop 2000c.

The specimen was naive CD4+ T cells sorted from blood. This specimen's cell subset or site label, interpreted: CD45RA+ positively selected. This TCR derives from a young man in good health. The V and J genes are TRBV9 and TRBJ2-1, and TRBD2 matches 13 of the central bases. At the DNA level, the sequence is TGTGCCAGCAGCGTTACCGGGACTAGCGGGAACTCTGAGCAGTTCTTC. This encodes CASSVTGTSGNSEQFF.